This TCR beta chain was obtained from a study of tissue T cells after allogeneic stem cell transplantation. Study-wide results and limits: Some tissue clones might be persisting host cells; their alloreactivity or antigen specificity was not determined. Tissue-detected TCR repertoire was only partly captured by blood and spleen T cells. Anatomically similar tissues had similar TCR repertoires within each patient.

With regard to this clone: Its antigen remains unidentified. Genes here carry mouse names. The read terminates 1 residue ahead of where the CDR3 ends, so the germline J gene completes it.

Profiling relied on immunoSEQ multiplex PCR, and the TCRdb table lists in-frame clones only, not all of them. The sample consists of some 7,600 clones, roughly half of them appearing once. The CDR3 spans 15 residues. V was pared by 4 bases and J by 0 bases, with 4 bases of the junction left unmatched. Germline V gene data show CDR1 as KGHPV and CDR2 as FQNQEV (reference sequence). Specified time point: mouse harvest day 7 after allogeneic transplant. The graft held 10^6 splenic CD5+ T cells and 10^7 T-cell-depleted bone marrow cells. Mice had MHC-mismatched B6 into BALB/c GVHD, sampled day 7 or 14. Source material: gut tissue. This TCR was recovered from a female BALB/c mouse given C57BL/6 T cells with graft-versus-host disease after an allogeneic hematopoietic cell transplant. The chain is built from TRBV26 and TRBJ2-4; TRBD2 agrees at 7 bases. CDR3: CASSPDWVSQNTLYF. The DNA read from the CDR3 is TGTGCCAGCAGTCCTGACTGGGTCAGTCAAAACACCTTGTAC.